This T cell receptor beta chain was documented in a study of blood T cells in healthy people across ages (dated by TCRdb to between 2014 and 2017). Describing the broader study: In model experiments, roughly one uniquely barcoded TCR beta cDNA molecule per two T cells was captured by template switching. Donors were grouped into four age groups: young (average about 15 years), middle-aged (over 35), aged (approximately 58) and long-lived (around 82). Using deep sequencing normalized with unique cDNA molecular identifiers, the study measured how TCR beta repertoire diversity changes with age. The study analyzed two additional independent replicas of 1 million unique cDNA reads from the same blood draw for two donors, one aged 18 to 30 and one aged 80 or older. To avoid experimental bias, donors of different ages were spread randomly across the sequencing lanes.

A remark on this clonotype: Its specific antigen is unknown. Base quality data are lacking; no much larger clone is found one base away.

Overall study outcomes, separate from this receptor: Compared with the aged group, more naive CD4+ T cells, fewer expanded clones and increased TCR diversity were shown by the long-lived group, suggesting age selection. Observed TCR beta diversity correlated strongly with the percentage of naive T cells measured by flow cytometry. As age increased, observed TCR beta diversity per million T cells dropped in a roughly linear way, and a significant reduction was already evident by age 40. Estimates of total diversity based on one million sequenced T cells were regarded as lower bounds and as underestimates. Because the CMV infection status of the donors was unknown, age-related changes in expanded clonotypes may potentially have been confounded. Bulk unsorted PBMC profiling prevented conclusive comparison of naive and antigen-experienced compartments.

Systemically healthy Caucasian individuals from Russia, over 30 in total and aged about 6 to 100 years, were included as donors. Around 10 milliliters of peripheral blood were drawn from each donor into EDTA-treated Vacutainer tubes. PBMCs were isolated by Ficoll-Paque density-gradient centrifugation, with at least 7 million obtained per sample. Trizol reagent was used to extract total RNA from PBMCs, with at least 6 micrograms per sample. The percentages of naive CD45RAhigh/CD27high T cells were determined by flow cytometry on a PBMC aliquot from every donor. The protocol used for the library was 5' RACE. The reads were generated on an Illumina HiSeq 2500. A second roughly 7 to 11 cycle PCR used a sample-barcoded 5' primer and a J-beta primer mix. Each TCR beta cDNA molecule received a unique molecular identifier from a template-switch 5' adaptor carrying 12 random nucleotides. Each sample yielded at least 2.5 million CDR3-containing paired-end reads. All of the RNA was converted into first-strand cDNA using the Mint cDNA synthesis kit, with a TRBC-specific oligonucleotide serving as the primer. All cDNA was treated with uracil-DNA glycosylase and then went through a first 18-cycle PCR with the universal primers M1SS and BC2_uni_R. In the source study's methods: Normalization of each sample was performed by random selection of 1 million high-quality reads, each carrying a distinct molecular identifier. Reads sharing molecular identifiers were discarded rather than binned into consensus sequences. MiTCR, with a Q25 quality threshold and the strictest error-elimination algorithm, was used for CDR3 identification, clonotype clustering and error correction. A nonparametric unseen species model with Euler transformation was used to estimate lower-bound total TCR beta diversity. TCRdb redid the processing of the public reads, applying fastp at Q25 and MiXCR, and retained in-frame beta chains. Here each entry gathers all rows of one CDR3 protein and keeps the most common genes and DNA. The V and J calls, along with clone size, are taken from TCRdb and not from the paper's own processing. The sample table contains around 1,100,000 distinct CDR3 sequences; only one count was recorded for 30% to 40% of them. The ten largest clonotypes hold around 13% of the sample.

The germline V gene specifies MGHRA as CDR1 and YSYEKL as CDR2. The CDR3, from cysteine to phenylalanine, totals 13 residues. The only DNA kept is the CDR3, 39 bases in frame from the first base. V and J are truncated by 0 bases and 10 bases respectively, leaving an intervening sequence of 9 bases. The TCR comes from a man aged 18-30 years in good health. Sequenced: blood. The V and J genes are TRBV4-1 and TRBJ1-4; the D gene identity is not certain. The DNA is TGCGCCAGCAGCCAAGAAGGCTTTGGAAAACTGTTTTTT. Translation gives CASSQEGFGKLFF.